This TCR beta chain stems from a study of response to subunit inactivated influenza vaccine. Study-wide findings and caveats: Each seasonal flu vaccination may recruit only limited new T cells, authors suggested.

TCRdb reanalysed the RT-PCR reads using MiXCR and keeps one entry per CDR3 protein. This sample has more than 400,000 distinct CDR3 sequences, with around 9.9% found just once. This clonotype has more than one count but fewer than ten. Its antigen is not known. Per the germline V gene, CDR1 is MNHEY and CDR2 is SMNVEV (reference sequence). The ends were cut back, 5 bases at V and 5 bases at J, with 19 bases in the middle. This CDR3 has 15 amino acids. This TCR came from a man in his fifties who received an inactivated influenza vaccine. Sequencing was performed on PBMCs from blood, taken more than 35 days after vaccination. The chain recombines TRBV27 with TRBJ2-7, with a weak D call TRBD2 (5 bases). CDR3 in amino acids: CASSREPRGTHEQYF. The CDR3 DNA sequence: TGTGCCAGCAGTAGAGAGCCACGGGGTACTCACGAGCAGTACTTC.